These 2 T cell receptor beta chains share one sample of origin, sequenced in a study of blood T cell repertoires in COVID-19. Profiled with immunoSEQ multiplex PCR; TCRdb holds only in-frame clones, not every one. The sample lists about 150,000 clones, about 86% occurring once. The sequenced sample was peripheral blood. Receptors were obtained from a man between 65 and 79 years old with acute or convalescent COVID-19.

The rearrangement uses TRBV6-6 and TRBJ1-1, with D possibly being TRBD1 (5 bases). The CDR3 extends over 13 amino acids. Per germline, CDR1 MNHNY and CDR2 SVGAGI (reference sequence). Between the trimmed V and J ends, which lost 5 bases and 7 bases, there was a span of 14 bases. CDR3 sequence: CASSTSGRGEAFF. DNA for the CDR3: TGTGCCAGCAGTACCTCTGGAAGGGGTGAAGCTTTCTTT.

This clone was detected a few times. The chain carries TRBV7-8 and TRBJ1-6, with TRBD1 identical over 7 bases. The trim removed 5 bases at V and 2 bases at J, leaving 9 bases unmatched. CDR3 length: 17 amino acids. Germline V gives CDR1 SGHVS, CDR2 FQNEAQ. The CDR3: CASSLPTGIAYNSPLHF. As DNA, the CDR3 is TGTGCCAGCAGCCTCCCGACAGGGATCGCCTATAATTCACCCCTCCACTTT. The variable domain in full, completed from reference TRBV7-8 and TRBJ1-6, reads GAGVSQSPRYKVAKRGQDVALRCDPISGHVSLFWYQQALGQGPEFLTYFQNEAQLDKSGLPSDRFFAERPEGSVSTLKIQRTQQEDSAVYLCASSLPTGIAYNSPLHFGNGTRLTVT.